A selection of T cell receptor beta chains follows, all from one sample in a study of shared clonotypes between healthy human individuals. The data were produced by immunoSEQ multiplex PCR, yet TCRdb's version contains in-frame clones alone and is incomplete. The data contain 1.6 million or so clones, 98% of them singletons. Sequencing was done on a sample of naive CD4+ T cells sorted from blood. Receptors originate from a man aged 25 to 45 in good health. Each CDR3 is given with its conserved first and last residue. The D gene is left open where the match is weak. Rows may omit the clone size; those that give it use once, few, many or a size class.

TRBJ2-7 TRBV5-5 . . TGTGCCAGCAGCTTTCAAACTTCCTACGAGCAGTACTTC CASSFQTSYEQYF
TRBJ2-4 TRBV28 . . TGTGCCACCCTCTTAACCGGTGAGAAAAACATTCAGTACTTC CATLLTGEKNIQYF
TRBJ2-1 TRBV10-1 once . TGCGCCAGCAGTCCTACAGTTTACAATGAGCAGTTCTTC CASSPTVYNEQFF
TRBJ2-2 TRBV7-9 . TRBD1 TGTGCCAGCAGCAAAGGGACAGGGAAGAACACCGGGGAGCTGTTTTTT CASSKGTGKNTGELFF
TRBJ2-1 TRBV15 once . TGTGCCACCAGCAGAGGCAACGAGCAGTTCTTC CATSRGNEQFF
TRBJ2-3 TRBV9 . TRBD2 TGTGCCAGCAGCCCGAGACTAGCGGGAGCCTTCACAGATACGCAGTATTTT CASSPRLAGAFTDTQYF
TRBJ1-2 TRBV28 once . TGTGCCAGCACTCTATCCGGGGCCTATGGCTACACCTTC CASTLSGAYGYTF
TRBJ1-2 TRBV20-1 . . TGCAGTGCTAGTAAGGGAGCTGGCTACACCTTC CSASKGAGYTF
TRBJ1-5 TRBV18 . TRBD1 TGTGCCAGCTCACTCGGACAGGCCGAGCTCAATCAGCCCCAGCATTTT CASSLGQAELNQPQHF
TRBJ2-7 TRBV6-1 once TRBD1 TGTGCCAGCAGTCCCCTGACAGGGAATAGCTACGAGCAGTACTTC CASSPLTGNSYEQYF
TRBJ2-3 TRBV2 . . TGTGCCAGCACCGGGGGCGGGGATACGCAGTATTTT CASTGGGDTQYF
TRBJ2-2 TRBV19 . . TGTGCCAGTAGTATACCGTCCCCCGGGGAGCTGTTTTTT CASSIPSPGELFF
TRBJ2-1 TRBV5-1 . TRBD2 TGCGCCAGCAGCTTAAGCGGACTAGCGGGGCCCGGAGATGAGCAGTTCTTC CASSLSGLAGPGDEQFF
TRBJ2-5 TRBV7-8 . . TGTGCCAGCAGCTTGGGGCCCCTAGCCCCGTACCAAGAGACCCAGTACTTC CASSLGPLAPYQETQYF
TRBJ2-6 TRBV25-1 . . TGTGCCAGCAGCCTAACAGGGTCCGGGGCCAACGTCCTGACTTTC CASSLTGSGANVLTF
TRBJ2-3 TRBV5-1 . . TGCGCCAGCAGCTTGGATAAGCCAGGGTTGGCTACGCAGTATTTT CASSLDKPGLATQYF
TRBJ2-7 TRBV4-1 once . TGCGCCAGCAGCCCTGACCTACCGAGGAGCTCCTACGAGCAGTACTTC CASSPDLPRSSYEQYF
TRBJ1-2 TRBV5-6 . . TGTGCCAGCAGCCCGGACAGCCAAGCTAACTATGGCTACACCTTC CASSPDSQANYGYTF